The rows below give T cell receptor beta chains drawn from one sample of a study of beta chain features in type 1 diabetes. The table came from immunoSEQ multiplex PCR; TCRdb's copy has only in-frame clones and leaves some out. The data show roughly 500,000 clones, with 30% seen just once and 0.06% to 0.07% held by the top ten. Sequenced material: naive CD4+ T cells from blood. The source of these receptors is a man younger than 35 in good health. Each CDR3 is given with its conserved first and last residue. The D gene is left open where the match is weak. Clone size appears in some rows only: once, few, many, or a class for an expanded clone.

DNA: TGTGCCTGGAGTGTACGTGGGGCAGGGCAGCCCCAGCATTTT
CDR3: CAWSVRGAGQPQHF
size: few
V: TRBV30
J: TRBJ1-5
D: .

DNA: TGTGCCAGCATGGCTCCCAACTACGAGCAGTACTTC
CDR3: CASMAPNYEQYF
size: .
V: TRBV28
J: TRBJ2-7
D: .

DNA: TGTGCCATCGGGACAGGGAACACTGAAGCTTTCTTT
CDR3: CAIGTGNTEAFF
size: few
V: TRBV10-3
J: TRBJ1-1
D: TRBD1

DNA: TGTGCCAGCAGTGCTACACTAGCGGGAGCAGGAGATACGCAGTATTTT
CDR3: CASSATLAGAGDTQYF
size: .
V: TRBV6-1
J: TRBJ2-3
D: TRBD2

DNA: TGTGCCAGCAGCCCGGGACAGGGGGCTGAAAAACTGTTTTTT
CDR3: CASSPGQGAEKLFF
size: few
V: TRBV7-9
J: TRBJ1-4
D: TRBD1

DNA: TGTGCCAGCAGCCCCGAGAGTGCCCGGGGATACGAGCAGTACTTC
CDR3: CASSPESARGYEQYF
size: .
V: TRBV11-2
J: TRBJ2-7
D: .

DNA: TGTGCCAGCAGGCCCGACATCACAGTGGGTGAGCAGTTCTTC
CDR3: CASRPDITVGEQFF
size: .
V: TRBV7-9
J: TRBJ2-1
D: .

DNA: TGCAGCGTTACGTTCAGGCAGTTTGCCACTGAAGCTTTCTTT
CDR3: CSVTFRQFATEAFF
size: .
V: TRBV29-1
J: TRBJ1-1
D: .

DNA: TGTGCCAGCTCACCATTTACCGGTTCTAGCACAGATACGCAGTATTTT
CDR3: CASSPFTGSSTDTQYF
size: few
V: TRBV18
J: TRBJ2-3
D: .

DNA: TGTGCCAGCAGCCTGACCCCGCTTCCGGGGACCTCCTACAATGAGCAGTTCTTC
CDR3: CASSLTPLPGTSYNEQFF
size: .
V: TRBV28
J: TRBJ2-1
D: .

DNA: TGTGCCAGCAGCGCCTCCGGGCCAAAGAGCGAAAAACTGTTTTTT
CDR3: CASSASGPKSEKLFF
size: .
V: TRBV6-6
J: TRBJ1-4
D: .

DNA: TGTGCCAGCAGCTTTGGGACTAGCTCCAATGAGCAGTTCTTC
CDR3: CASSFGTSSNEQFF
size: few
V: TRBV7-2
J: TRBJ2-1
D: TRBD2

DNA: TGTGCCAGCAGCTCCCGGGGGACCCGGGAGTATGGCTACACCTTC
CDR3: CASSSRGTREYGYTF
size: .
V: TRBV7-9
J: TRBJ1-2
D: .

DNA: TGTGCCAGCAGTGGGCCTGGGGCCAACGTCCTGACTTTC
CDR3: CASSGPGANVLTF
size: .
V: TRBV6-6
J: TRBJ2-6
D: .

DNA: TGTGCCAGCAGCTGGGGGAATGATCAGCCCCAGCATTTT
CDR3: CASSWGNDQPQHF
size: few
V: TRBV7-9
J: TRBJ1-5
D: .

DNA: TGCGCCAGCAGCTTGGTGGACAGGGACGCAGATACGCAGTATTTT
CDR3: CASSLVDRDADTQYF
size: .
V: TRBV5-1
J: TRBJ2-3
D: TRBD1

DNA: TGTGCCAGCAGCTTAGCGATGCGCTGGGAGACCCAGTACTTC
CDR3: CASSLAMRWETQYF
size: few
V: TRBV7-2
J: TRBJ2-5
D: .

DNA: TGTGCCTGGAGTGTACTGGACAGGGGGATAGGGCAGTACTTC
CDR3: CAWSVLDRGIGQYF
size: .
V: TRBV30
J: TRBJ2-7
D: TRBD1

DNA: TGTGCCAGCAGCATTCTAGCGGGATGGGACTACAATGAGCAGTTCTTC
CDR3: CASSILAGWDYNEQFF
size: few
V: TRBV9
J: TRBJ2-1
D: TRBD2

DNA: TGTGCCATCAGTGAGTCGCGGGTAGCGGCCTACGAGCAGTACTTC
CDR3: CAISESRVAAYEQYF
size: few
V: TRBV10-3
J: TRBJ2-7
D: .

DNA: TGCAGCGGGGAATTAGGACTATCCTGGGGCGGGGAGACCCAGTACTTC
CDR3: CSGELGLSWGGETQYF
size: .
V: TRBV29-1
J: TRBJ2-5
D: .

DNA: TGTGCCAGCGACCCGGGCCCTAGCTCCTACGAGCAGTACTTC
CDR3: CASDPGPSSYEQYF
size: .
V: TRBV28
J: TRBJ2-7
D: .

DNA: TGTGCCTGGAGTGTACTAGGACTACGCACAGATACGCAGTATTTT
CDR3: CAWSVLGLRTDTQYF
size: .
V: TRBV30
J: TRBJ2-3
D: .

DNA: TGTGCCAGCCAGAACGAAAGGCCAGATACGCAGTATTTT
CDR3: CASQNERPDTQYF
size: few
V: TRBV18
J: TRBJ2-3
D: .

DNA: TGTGCCAGCAGTGCGTTACAGGGGAAACAAGAGACCCAGTACTTC
CDR3: CASSALQGKQETQYF
size: .
V: TRBV25-1
J: TRBJ2-5
D: TRBD1

DNA: TGTGCTAGTGGTTTGAGCCTAGCTGAAGCTTTCTTT
CDR3: CASGLSLAEAFF
size: few
V: TRBV12-5
J: TRBJ1-1
D: .

DNA: TGCAGCGCCACAATGGCGGGGGGAACTGAAGCTTTCTTT
CDR3: CSATMAGGTEAFF
size: few
V: TRBV29-1
J: TRBJ1-1
D: .

DNA: TGTGCCAGCAGCTATGCTCTGGGCGCGAACACCGGGGAGCTGTTTTTT
CDR3: CASSYALGANTGELFF
size: few
V: TRBV7-9
J: TRBJ2-2
D: .